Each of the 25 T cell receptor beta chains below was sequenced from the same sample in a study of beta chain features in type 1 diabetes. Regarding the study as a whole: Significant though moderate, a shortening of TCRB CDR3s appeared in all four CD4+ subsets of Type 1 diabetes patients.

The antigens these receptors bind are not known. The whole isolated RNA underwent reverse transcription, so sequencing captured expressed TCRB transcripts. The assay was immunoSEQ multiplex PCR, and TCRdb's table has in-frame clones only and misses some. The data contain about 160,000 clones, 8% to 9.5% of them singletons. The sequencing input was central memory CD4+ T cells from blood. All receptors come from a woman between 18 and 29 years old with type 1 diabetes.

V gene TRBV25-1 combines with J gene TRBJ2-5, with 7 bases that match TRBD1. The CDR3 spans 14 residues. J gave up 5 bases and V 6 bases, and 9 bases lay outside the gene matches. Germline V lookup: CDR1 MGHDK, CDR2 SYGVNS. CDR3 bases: TGTGCCAGCAGCTCCGGGACAGCTATGGAGACCCAGTACTTC. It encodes CASSSGTAMETQYF.

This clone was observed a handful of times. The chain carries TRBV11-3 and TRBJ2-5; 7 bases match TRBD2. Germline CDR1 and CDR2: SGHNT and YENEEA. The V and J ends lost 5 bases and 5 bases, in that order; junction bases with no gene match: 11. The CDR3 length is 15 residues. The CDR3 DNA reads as TGTGCCAGCAGCCCGGGGACTACAAACGGGGAGACCCAGTACTTC. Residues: CASSPGTTNGETQYF.

CDR3 sequence reads: CASSPKRGQETQYF. The CDR3 DNA reads TGTGCCAGCAGCCCAAAGCGGGGCCAAGAGACCCAGTACTTC. The chain links TRBV6-6 to TRBJ2-5; the match to TRBD2 covers 7 bases. CDR1 is MNHNY, CDR2 SVGAGI, per germline (reference sequence). The CDR3 is made up of 14 amino acids. Losses at the gene ends were 6 bases for V and 1 base for J; bases not matched to a gene: 5.

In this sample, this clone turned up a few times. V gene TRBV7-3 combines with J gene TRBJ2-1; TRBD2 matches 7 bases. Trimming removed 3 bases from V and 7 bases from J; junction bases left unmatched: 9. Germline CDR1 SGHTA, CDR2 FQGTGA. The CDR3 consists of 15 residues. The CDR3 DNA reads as TGTGCCAGCAGCTTCAACCGGGACTATCTAAATGAGCAGTTCTTC. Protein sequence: CASSFNRDYLNEQFF.

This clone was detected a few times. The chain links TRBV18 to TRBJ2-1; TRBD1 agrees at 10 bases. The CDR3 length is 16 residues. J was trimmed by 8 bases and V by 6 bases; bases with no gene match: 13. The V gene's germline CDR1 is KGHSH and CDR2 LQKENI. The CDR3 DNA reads TGTGCCAGCTCGCCTTTGTCGGACAGGGGGTACCATGAGCAGTTCTTC. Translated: CASSPLSDRGYHEQFF.

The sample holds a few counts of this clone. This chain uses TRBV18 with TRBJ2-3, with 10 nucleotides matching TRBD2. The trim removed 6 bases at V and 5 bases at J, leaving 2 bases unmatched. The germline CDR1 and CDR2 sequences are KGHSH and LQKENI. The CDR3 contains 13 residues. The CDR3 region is CASSRTSGDTQYF. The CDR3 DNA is TGTGCCAGCTCCCGGACTAGCGGAGATACGCAGTATTTT.

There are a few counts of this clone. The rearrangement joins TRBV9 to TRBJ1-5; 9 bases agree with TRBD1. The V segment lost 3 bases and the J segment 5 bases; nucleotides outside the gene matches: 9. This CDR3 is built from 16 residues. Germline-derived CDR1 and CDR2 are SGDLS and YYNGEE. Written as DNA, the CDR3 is TGTGCCAGCAGCGCCAGCGGACAGGGGTGGGATCAGCCCCAGCATTTT. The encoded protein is CASSASGQGWDQPQHF.

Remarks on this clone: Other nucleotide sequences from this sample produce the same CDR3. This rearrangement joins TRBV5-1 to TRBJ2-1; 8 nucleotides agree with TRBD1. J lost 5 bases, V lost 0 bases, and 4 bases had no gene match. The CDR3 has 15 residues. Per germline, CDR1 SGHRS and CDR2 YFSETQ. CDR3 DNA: TGCGCCAGCAGCTTGGGGCAGGGGGCCGACAATGAGCAGTTCTTC. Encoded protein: CASSLGQGADNEQFF.

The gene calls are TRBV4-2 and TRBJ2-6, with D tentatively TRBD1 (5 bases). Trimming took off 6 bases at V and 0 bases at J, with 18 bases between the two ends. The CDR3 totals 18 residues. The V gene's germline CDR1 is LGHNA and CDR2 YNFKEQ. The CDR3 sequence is CASRIIGRVRSGANVLTF. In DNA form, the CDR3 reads TGTGCCAGCAGGATAATTGGCAGGGTCCGCTCTGGGGCCAACGTCCTGACTTTC.

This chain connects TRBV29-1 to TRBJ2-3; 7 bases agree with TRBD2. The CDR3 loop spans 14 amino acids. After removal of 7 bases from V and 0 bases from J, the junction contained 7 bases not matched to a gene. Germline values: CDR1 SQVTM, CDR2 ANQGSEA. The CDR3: CSALWGGSTDTQYF. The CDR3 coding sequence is TGCAGCGCTTTATGGGGGGGTAGCACAGATACGCAGTATTTT.

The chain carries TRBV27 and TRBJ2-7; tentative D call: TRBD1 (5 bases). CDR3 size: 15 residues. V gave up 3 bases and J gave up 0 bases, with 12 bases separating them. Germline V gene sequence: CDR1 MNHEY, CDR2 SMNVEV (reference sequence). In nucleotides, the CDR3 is TGTGCCAGCAGTTTTTCCGAGGACAACTCCTACGAGCAGTACTTC. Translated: CASSFSEDNSYEQYF.

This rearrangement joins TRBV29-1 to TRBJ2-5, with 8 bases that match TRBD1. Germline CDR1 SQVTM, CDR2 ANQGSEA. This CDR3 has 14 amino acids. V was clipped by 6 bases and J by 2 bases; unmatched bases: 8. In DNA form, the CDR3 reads TGCAGCGTAGTTGACAGGGGAGTTCAAGAGACCCAGTACTTC. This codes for CSVVDRGVQETQYF.

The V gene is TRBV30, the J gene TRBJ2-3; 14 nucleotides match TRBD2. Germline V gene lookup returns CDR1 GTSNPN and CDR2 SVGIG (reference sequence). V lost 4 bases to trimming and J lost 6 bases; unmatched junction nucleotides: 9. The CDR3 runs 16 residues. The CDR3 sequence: CAWTLTSGRAVDTQYF. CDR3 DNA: TGTGCCTGGACCCTGACTAGCGGGAGGGCCGTGGATACGCAGTATTTT.

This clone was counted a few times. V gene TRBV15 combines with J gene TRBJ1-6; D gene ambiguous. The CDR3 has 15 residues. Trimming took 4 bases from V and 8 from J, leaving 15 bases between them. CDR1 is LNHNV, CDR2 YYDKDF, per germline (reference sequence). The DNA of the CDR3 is TGTGCCACCAGCACTCCCCGGAGGGTAGATTCACCCCTCCACTTT. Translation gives CATSTPRRVDSPLHF. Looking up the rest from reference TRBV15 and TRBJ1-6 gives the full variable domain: DAMVIQNPRYQVTQFGKPVTLSCSQTLNHNVMYWYQQKSSQAPKLLFHYYDKDFNNEADTPDNFQSRRPNTSFCFLDIRSPGLGDTAMYLCATSTPRRVDSPLHFGNGTRLTVT.

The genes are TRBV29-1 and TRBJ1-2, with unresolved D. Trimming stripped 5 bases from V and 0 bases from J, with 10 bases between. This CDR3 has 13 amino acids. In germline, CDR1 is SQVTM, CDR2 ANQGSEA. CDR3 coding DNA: TGCAGCGTTTTCGGAGGTGCTAACTATGGCTACACCTTC. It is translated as CSVFGGANYGYTF. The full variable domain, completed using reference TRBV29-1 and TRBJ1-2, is SAVISQKPSRDICQRGTSLTIQCQVDSQVTMMFWYRQQPGQSLTLIATANQGSEATYESGFVIDKFPISRPNLTFSTLTVSNMSPEDSSIYLCSVFGGANYGYTFGSGTRLTVV.

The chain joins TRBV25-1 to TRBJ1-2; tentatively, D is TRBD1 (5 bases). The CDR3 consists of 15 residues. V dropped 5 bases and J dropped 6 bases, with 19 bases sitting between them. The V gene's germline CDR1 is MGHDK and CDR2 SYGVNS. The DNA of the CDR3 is TGTGCCAGCAGTCCCTTCCGGGGAGGGGTCGATGGCTACACCTTC. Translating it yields CASSPFRGGVDGYTF.

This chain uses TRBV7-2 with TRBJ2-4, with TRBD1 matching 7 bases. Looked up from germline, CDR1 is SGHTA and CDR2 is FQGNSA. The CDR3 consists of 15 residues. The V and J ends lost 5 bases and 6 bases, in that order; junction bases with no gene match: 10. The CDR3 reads CASSLNPTGLNIQYF. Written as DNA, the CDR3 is TGTGCCAGCAGCCTAAACCCGACAGGGTTAAACATTCAGTACTTC.

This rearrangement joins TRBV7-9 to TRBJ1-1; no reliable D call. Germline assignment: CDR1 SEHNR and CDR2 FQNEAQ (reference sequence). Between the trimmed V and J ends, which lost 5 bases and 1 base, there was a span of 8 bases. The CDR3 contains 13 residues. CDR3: CASSIQENTEAFF. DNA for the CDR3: TGTGCCAGCAGCATCCAGGAGAACACTGAAGCTTTCTTT.

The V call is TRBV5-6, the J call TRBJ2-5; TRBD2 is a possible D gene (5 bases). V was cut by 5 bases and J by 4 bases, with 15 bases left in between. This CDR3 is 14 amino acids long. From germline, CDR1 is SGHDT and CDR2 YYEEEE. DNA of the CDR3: TGTGCCAGCAGATCGGTGGGCGAGGGAGAGACCCAGTACTTC. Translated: CASRSVGEGETQYF.

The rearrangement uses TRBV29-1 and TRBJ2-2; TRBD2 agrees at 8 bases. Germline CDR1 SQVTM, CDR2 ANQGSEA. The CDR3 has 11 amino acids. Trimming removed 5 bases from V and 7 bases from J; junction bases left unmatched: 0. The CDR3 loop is CSVRGGGELFF. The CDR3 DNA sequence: TGCAGCGTTCGGGGGGGCGGGGAGCTGTTTTTT.

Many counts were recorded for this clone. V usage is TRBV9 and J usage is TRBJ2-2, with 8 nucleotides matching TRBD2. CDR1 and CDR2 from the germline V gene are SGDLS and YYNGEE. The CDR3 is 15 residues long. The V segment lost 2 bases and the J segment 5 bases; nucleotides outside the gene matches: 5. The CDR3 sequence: CASSVLASGTGELFF. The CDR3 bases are TGTGCCAGCAGCGTTTTGGCTAGCGGGACCGGGGAGCTGTTTTTT. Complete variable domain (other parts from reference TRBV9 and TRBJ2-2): DSGVTQTPKHLITATGQRVTLRCSPRSGDLSVYWYQQSLDQGLQFLIQYYNGEERAKGNILERFSAQQFPDLHSELNLSSLELGDSALYFCASSVLASGTGELFFGEGSRLTVL.

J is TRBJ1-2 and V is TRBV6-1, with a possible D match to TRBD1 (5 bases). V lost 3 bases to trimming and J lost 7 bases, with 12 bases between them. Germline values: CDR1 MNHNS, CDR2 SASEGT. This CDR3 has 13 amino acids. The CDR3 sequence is CASSEQGGSGYTF. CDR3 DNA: TGTGCCAGCAGTGAGCAGGGAGGAAGTGGCTACACCTTC.

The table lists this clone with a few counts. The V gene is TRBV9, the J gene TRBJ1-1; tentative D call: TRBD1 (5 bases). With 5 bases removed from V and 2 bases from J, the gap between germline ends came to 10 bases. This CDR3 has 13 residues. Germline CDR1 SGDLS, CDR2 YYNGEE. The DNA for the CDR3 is TGTGCCAGCAGTATTCAGGGAAACACTGAAGCTTTCTTT. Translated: CASSIQGNTEAFF.

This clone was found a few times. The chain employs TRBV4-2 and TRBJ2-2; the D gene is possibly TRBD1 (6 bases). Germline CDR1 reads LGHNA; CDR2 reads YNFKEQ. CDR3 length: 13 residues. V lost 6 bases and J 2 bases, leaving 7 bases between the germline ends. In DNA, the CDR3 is TGTGCCAGCAGTGGGGGCAACACCGGGGAGCTGTTTTTT. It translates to CASSGGNTGELFF.

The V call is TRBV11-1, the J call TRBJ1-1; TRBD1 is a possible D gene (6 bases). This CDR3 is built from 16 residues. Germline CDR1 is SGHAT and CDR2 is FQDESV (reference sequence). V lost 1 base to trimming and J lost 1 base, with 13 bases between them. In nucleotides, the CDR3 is TGTGCCAGCAGCTTAGAGACAGGAGGACAGAACACTGAAGCTTTCTTT. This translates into CASSLETGGQNTEAFF.